These T cell receptor beta chains were read from a single sample in a study of blood T cell repertoires in COVID-19. TCRdb's copy holds only in-frame clones and misses some; the assay was immunoSEQ multiplex PCR. This table holds about 400,000 clones, more than 85% found once. The sample comprised peripheral blood. These receptors all stem from a woman aged 25-40 years with acute or convalescent COVID-19. Each CDR3 is given with its conserved first and last residue. The D gene is left open where the match is weak. Where a row states a size, it is once, few, many or the class of an expanded clone; other rows omit it.

clone_size,v_call,j_call,d_call,cdr3_aa,cdr3_nt
NA,TRBV27,TRBJ1-5,NA,CASKSFQDSNQPQHF,TGTGCCAGCAAAAGTTTTCAGGATAGCAATCAGCCCCAGCATTTT
NA,TRBV5-5,TRBJ2-3,NA,CASSLQGPDTQYF,TGTGCCAGCAGCTTGCAGGGCCCAGATACGCAGTATTTT
NA,TRBV20-1,TRBJ1-1,NA,CSASIVPEAFF,TGCAGTGCTAGCATAGTTCCTGAAGCTTTCTTT
NA,TRBV5-4,TRBJ2-7,TRBD1,CASSSRDRVYEQYF,TGTGCCAGCAGCAGCCGGGACAGGGTTTACGAGCAGTACTTC
NA,TRBV5-4,TRBJ2-5,TRBD2,CASSSPGLAGKETQYF,TGTGCCAGCAGCTCGCCGGGACTAGCGGGGAAAGAGACCCAGTACTTC
NA,TRBV12-3/TRBV12-4,TRBJ1-1,NA,CATKTGFTEAFF,TGTGCCACAAAAACAGGGTTCACTGAAGCTTTCTTT
NA,TRBV6-5,TRBJ1-6,TRBD1,CASSLTGTGNSPLHF,TGTGCCAGCAGCCTGACAGGGACCGGTAATTCACCCCTCCACTTT
once,TRBV28,TRBJ1-5,NA,CAVLKSNSNQPQHF,TGTGCCGTCCTGAAGAGTAATAGCAATCAGCCCCAGCATTTT
NA,TRBV14,TRBJ2-1,TRBD2,CASSQGLFGLAGSSYNEQFF,TGTGCCAGCAGCCAAGGATTGTTTGGACTAGCGGGGAGCTCCTACAATGAGCAGTTCTTC
NA,TRBV3-1/TRBV3-2,TRBJ1-4,TRBD1,CASSLDWTGNEKLFF,TGTGCCAGCAGCCTAGATTGGACAGGCAATGAAAAACTGTTTTTT
NA,TRBV20-1,TRBJ2-5,NA,CSATGVETQYF,TGCAGTGCTACAGGGGTGGAGACCCAGTACTTC
NA,TRBV19,TRBJ2-1,TRBD2,CASRRGAGVLNEQFF,TGTGCCAGTCGCCGCGGGGCGGGGGTCCTGAATGAGCAGTTCTTC
NA,TRBV28,TRBJ2-3,NA,CASSMGGTQYF,TGTGCCAGCAGTATGGGGGGTACGCAGTATTTT
NA,TRBV27,TRBJ2-5,TRBD2,CASSGTSGGFNQETQYF,TGTGCCAGCAGCGGGACTAGCGGGGGTTTCAACCAAGAGACCCAGTACTTC
NA,TRBV9,TRBJ2-1,NA,CASSVGSSDNEQFF,TGTGCCAGCAGCGTAGGTTCTAGCGACAATGAGCAGTTCTTC
NA,TRBV4-1,TRBJ1-1,NA,CASSQGGVNTEAFF,TGCGCCAGCAGCCAAGGGGGGGTGAACACTGAAGCTTTCTTT
NA,TRBV3-1/TRBV3-2,TRBJ1-4,TRBD1,CASSQGGTGEEKLFF,TGTGCCAGCAGCCAAGGAGGGACAGGCGAGGAAAAACTGTTTTTT
once,TRBV7-9,TRBJ2-2,TRBD1,CASSLDRENTGELFF,TGTGCCAGCAGCCTGGACAGGGAGAACACCGGGGAGCTGTTTTTT
NA,TRBV5-1,TRBJ1-2,NA,CASRSRYGYTF,TGCGCCAGCAGAAGCCGCTATGGCTACACCTTC
NA,TRBV11-1,TRBJ1-2,NA,CASSPVPSGYTF,TGTGCCAGCAGCCCGGTCCCGTCGGGCTACACCTTC
NA,TRBV2,TRBJ2-7,TRBD2,CASSEAQGLAVSSYEQYF,TGTGCCAGCAGTGAAGCGCAGGGACTAGCGGTAAGCTCCTACGAGCAGTACTTC
NA,TRBV19,TRBJ1-2,NA,CASNPGGPNYGYTF,TGTGCCAGCAACCCCGGGGGGCCAAACTATGGCTACACCTTC
NA,TRBV28,TRBJ1-4,TRBD1,CASSPSKQGAGEKLFF,TGTGCCAGCAGTCCTAGCAAGCAGGGGGCAGGGGAAAAACTGTTTTTT
few,TRBV13,TRBJ2-2,NA,CASSSTGGGELFF,TGTGCCAGCAGCTCGACAGGAGGCGGGGAGCTGTTTTTT